This TCR beta chain was identified during a study of control samples from healthy donors and cancer patients. CDR3 length: 17 residues. V shed 0 bases and J 0 bases; nucleotides not matched to a gene: 6. The germline V gene has CDR1 MNHEY and CDR2 SVGEGT. This clone came up once. Sequenced by immunoSEQ multiplex PCR; TCRdb stores in-frame clones only, minus some. The sample holds under 450,000 clones, 75% to 95% seen once. The source material was PBMCs. The V call is TRBV6-2 or TRBV6-3, the J call TRBJ2-7; 9 nucleotides align to TRBD1. The sequence derives from a man aged 35 to 55 with head and neck cancer. The CDR3 region has the DNA TGTGCCAGCAGTTACTCCCTCCGGGACAGGGTCTCCTACGAGCAGTACTTC. This translates into CASSYSLRDRVSYEQYF.